A single sample gave rise to the 20 T cell receptor beta chains below, sequenced in a study of blood T cell repertoires in COVID-19. The table came from immunoSEQ multiplex PCR; TCRdb's copy has only in-frame clones and leaves some out. The sample yields around 300,000 clones, 83% seen once. The source material was peripheral blood. These receptors were collected from a woman aged 45-60 years who had recovered from COVID-19.

The genes are TRBV6-1 and TRBJ1-6; weak D call: TRBD1 (6 bases). CDR3 length equals 14 residues. V lost 3 bases and J lost 4, with 7 bases in between. Germline loops: CDR1 MNHNS, CDR2 SASEGT. CDR3 sequence (DNA): TGTGCCAGCAGTGACAGGGGTTATAATTCACCCCTCCACTTT. This translates into CASSDRGYNSPLHF.

In DNA, the CDR3 is TGTGCCAGCAGCCCCAGGCCCAGGGGGCTATTTCAAGAGACCCAGTACTTC. Protein: CASSPRPRGLFQETQYF. This sequence joins TRBV11-3 and TRBJ2-5, with 8 bases matching TRBD1. J lost 2 bases, V lost 5 bases, and 13 bases had no gene match. Looked up from germline, CDR1 is SGHNT and CDR2 is YENEEA. The CDR3 sequence is 17 residues long.

V and J are TRBV4-2 and TRBJ2-2; TRBD2 aligns across 11 bases. CDR1 is LGHNA and CDR2 is YNFKEQ in the germline V gene. The CDR3 covers 16 residues. The V gene end was trimmed by 6 bases and the J gene end by 4 bases; junction bases not matched to a gene: 7. CDR3 bases: TGTGCCAGCAGAGGTAGCGGGGGGGCGGGCACCGGGGAGCTGTTTTTT. It is translated as CASRGSGGAGTGELFF.

This clone appeared a single time. Other DNA sequences in this specimen translate into the identical CDR3. The chain recombines TRBV7-2 with TRBJ1-3; D unresolved. The CDR3 is made up of 15 amino acids. V dropped 2 bases and J dropped 4 bases, with 12 bases sitting between them. Germline CDR1 reads SGHTA; CDR2 reads FQGNSA. CDR3 DNA sequence: TGTGCCAGCAGCTTAAGTCGAGGGAGAGGAAACACCATATATTTT. It yields the protein CASSLSRGRGNTIYF.

This chain uses TRBV5-8 with TRBJ1-5; 8 bases map to TRBD1. The CDR3 has 15 amino acids. J gave up 3 bases and V 4 bases, and 6 bases lay outside the gene matches. Germline lookup yields CDR1 SGHTS and CDR2 YDEGEE. CDR3: CASSRGQGYNQPQHF. The CDR3 DNA follows: TGTGCCAGCAGCCGTGGACAGGGTTACAATCAGCCCCAGCATTTT.

The chain combines TRBV7-9 with TRBJ1-5; D ambiguous. V gave up 3 bases and J gave up 2 bases, with 11 bases separating them. The CDR3 extends over 15 amino acids. CDR1 is SEHNR and CDR2 is FQNEAQ in the germline V gene (reference sequence). This CDR3 reads CASSFLGSGNQPQHF. CDR3 DNA sequence: TGTGCCAGCAGCTTTCTGGGGAGTGGCAATCAGCCCCAGCATTTT.

As for this clone: A junction boundary mismatches the germline segment, possibly from a read error. The chain employs TRBV20-1 and TRBJ2-7; D unclear. The CDR3 is 9 amino acids. Per the germline V gene, CDR1 is DFQATT and CDR2 is SNEGSKA (reference sequence). The CDR3 nucleotides read TGCAGTGCTAAATCTCTTGGGCCCTTC. Translation gives CSAKSLGPF.

CDR3 in amino acids: CASSPPSRGNTEAFF. CDR3 sequence (DNA): TGTGCCAGCTCACCCCCAAGCAGGGGGAACACTGAAGCTTTCTTT. The V gene is TRBV18, the J gene TRBJ1-1; possible D gene TRBD1, 6 bases. Germline V gene data show CDR1 as KGHSH and CDR2 as LQKENI. V was pared by 3 bases and J by 1 base, with 12 bases between. This CDR3 region has 15 residues. The full variable domain, rest sourced from reference TRBV18 and TRBJ1-1, is NAGVMQNPRHLVRRRGQEARLRCSPMKGHSHVYWYRQLPEEGLKFMVYLQKENIIDESGMPKERFSAEFPKEGPSILRIQQVVRGDSAAYFCASSPPSRGNTEAFFGQGTRLTVV.

The chain carries TRBV28 and TRBJ1-2; unclear D gene. The CDR3 extends over 16 amino acids. Germline V gene data show CDR1 as MDHEN and CDR2 as SYDVKM. The V gene lost 1 base and the J gene lost 4 bases, with 16 bases spanning the gap. The CDR3 reads CASSLSTPVRAYGYTF. Written as DNA, the CDR3 is TGTGCCAGCAGTTTATCGACACCCGTTCGAGCCTATGGCTACACCTTC.

The rearrangement uses TRBV28 and TRBJ1-2, with 10 bases matching TRBD1. The CDR3 is 14 residues long. In germline, CDR1 is MDHEN, CDR2 SYDVKM. With V trimmed by 6 bases and J by 7 bases, 8 bases remained unmatched. In DNA, the CDR3 is TGTGCCAGCAGCCCCCGGGACAGGGGTAGTGGCTACACCTTC. It codes for CASSPRDRGSGYTF.

V usage is TRBV28 and J usage is TRBJ2-7; unclear D gene. Germline V lookup: CDR1 MDHEN, CDR2 SYDVKM. The CDR3 runs to 14 residues. Trimming took off 10 bases at V and 2 bases at J, with 18 bases between the two ends. The CDR3 sequence is CAITAPKVAYEQYF. For the CDR3, the DNA is TGTGCCATTACAGCCCCAAAAGTTGCCTACGAGCAGTACTTC.

V gene TRBV28 combines with J gene TRBJ2-1, with 7 positions matching TRBD1. Germline V gene data show CDR1 as MDHEN and CDR2 as SYDVKM. This CDR3 is built from 14 residues. The V gene end was trimmed by 5 bases and the J gene end by 6 bases; junction bases not matched to a gene: 7. The CDR3, as DNA: TGTGCCAGCAGTCTAGGGGGCAGTCGCAATGAGCAGTTCTTC. This codes for CASSLGGSRNEQFF. The full variable domain, completed using reference TRBV28 and TRBJ2-1, is DVKVTQSSRYLVKRTGEKVFLECVQDMDHENMFWYRQDPGLGLRLIYFSYDVKMKEKGDIPEGYSVSREKKERFSLILESASTNQTSMYLCASSLGGSRNEQFFGPGTRLTVL.

J is TRBJ1-2 and V is TRBV27, with 10 bases aligning to TRBD1. The CDR3 is 20 residues long. V shed 0 bases, J shed 4 bases, and the junction held 17 bases outside the gene matches. Per germline, CDR1 MNHEY and CDR2 SMNVEV (reference sequence). As DNA, the CDR3 is TGTGCCAGCAGTTTATCCGGTTACGGACAGGGGGGACCACCGGTCTATGGCTACACCTTC. It translates to CASSLSGYGQGGPPVYGYTF.

CDR3 protein: CASSLAGPSYEQYF. The CDR3 DNA reads TGTGCCAGCAGCTTGGCAGGGCCGTCCTACGAGCAGTACTTC. The V gene is TRBV5-5, the J gene TRBJ2-7; perhaps TRBD1 as D (5 bases). The germline CDR1 and CDR2 sequences are SGHKS and YYEKEE (reference sequence). V lost 0 bases to trimming and J lost 1 base, with 8 bases between them. The CDR3 sequence is 14 residues long.

V is TRBV9 and J is TRBJ2-5; 11 bases line up with TRBD2. This CDR3 is built from 16 residues. The germline gives CDR1 SGDLS, CDR2 YYNGEE. The V segment lost 4 bases and the J segment 4 bases; nucleotides outside the gene matches: 9. The chain's CDR3 is CASSPSSGGARETQYF. CDR3 DNA: TGTGCCAGCAGCCCGAGTAGCGGGGGGGCACGAGAGACCCAGTACTTC.

The rearrangement links TRBV7-9 to TRBJ2-1, with D tentatively TRBD2 (6 bases). This CDR3 is 14 amino acids long. Trimming took off 8 bases at V and 8 bases at J, with 19 bases between the two ends. CDR1 SEHNR and CDR2 FQNEAQ come from the germline V gene (reference sequence). The CDR3 DNA is TGTGCCAGCGGCCAAAGGAGGGCAATATATGAGCAGTTCTTC. As protein: CASGQRRAIYEQFF.

The chain employs TRBV28 and TRBJ2-1; D is possibly TRBD1 (7 bases). The germline V and J ends were trimmed by 6 bases and 5 bases, with 20 bases remaining between them. The CDR3 has 16 residues. CDR1 and CDR2 from the germline V gene are MDHEN and SYDVKM. DNA for the CDR3: TGTGCCAGCAGGCTCCTGGGGACTGGGACAGACAATGAGCAGTTCTTC. Amino acid sequence: CASRLLGTGTDNEQFF.

J is TRBJ2-1 and V is TRBV3-1 (or the pseudogene TRBV3-2), with 7 bases lining up with TRBD2. The CDR3 consists of 15 residues. Per the germline V gene, CDR1 is LGHDT and CDR2 is YNNKEL (reference sequence). Losses at the gene ends were 6 bases for V and 2 bases for J; bases not matched to a gene: 7. The DNA of the CDR3 is TGTGCCAGCAGTCTTCGCGGGGGAACCTACAATGAGCAGTTCTTC. Its protein product is CASSLRGGTYNEQFF.

The chain has TRBV19 and TRBJ1-5; no clear D gene. Trimming took off 0 bases at V and 6 bases at J, with 15 bases between the two ends. The CDR3 length is 16 residues. Germline V gene sequence: CDR1 LNHDA, CDR2 SQIVND (reference sequence). This CDR3 reads CASSIDQRVGSQPQHF. CDR3 nucleotides: TGTGCCAGTAGTATAGATCAGAGGGTTGGCAGTCAGCCCCAGCATTTT. The full variable domain, in which reference TRBV19 and TRBJ1-5 provide the parts outside the CDR3, is DGGITQSPKYLFRKEGQNVTLSCEQNLNHDAMYWYRQDPGQGLRLIYYSQIVNDFQKGDIAEGYSVSREKKESFPLTVTSAQKNPTAFYLCASSIDQRVGSQPQHFGDGTRLSIL.

The genes are TRBV27 and TRBJ2-3; 7 nucleotides line up with TRBD2. J was trimmed by 2 bases and V by 6 bases; bases with no gene match: 8. Germline CDR1 and CDR2: MNHEY and SMNVEV (reference sequence). This CDR3 region has 15 residues. CDR3 in DNA: TGTGCCAGCAGACGACCTAGCGGATTCACAGATACGCAGTATTTT. Encoded protein: CASRRPSGFTDTQYF.